These 25 T cell receptor beta chains originate from one sample sequenced in a study of tumor T cells in aggressive B-cell lymphoma. Repertoires were generated with immunoSEQ multiplex PCR, while TCRdb's copy carries only in-frame clones and drops some. The sample has about 2,800 clones; less than 90% are singletons. Material for sequencing was tumor tissue. Every receptor here comes from an adult with diffuse large B cell lymphoma.

The chain is built from TRBV28 and TRBJ1-4, with 7 bases fitting TRBD1. This CDR3 spans 15 amino acids. V shed 8 bases, J shed 3 bases, and the junction held 9 bases outside the gene matches. Germline CDR1 reads MDHEN; CDR2 reads SYDVKM. CDR3 bases: TGTGCCAGCGGTGATACCACAGGGGCTAATGAAAAACTGTTTTTT. Protein sequence: CASGDTTGANEKLFF.

This clone is a singleton in its sample. The V and J genes are TRBV4-2 and TRBJ2-2; no definite D call. The CDR3 covers 15 residues. Trimming pared 0 bases from V and 7 bases from J, leaving 12 bases between. Germline CDR1 and CDR2: LGHNA and YNFKEQ. The CDR3 protein is CASSQDWLVGGELFF. The CDR3 nucleotides are TGTGCCAGCAGCCAAGATTGGCTAGTAGGCGGGGAGCTGTTTTTT.

The CDR3 coding sequence is TGCGCCAGCAGCCTGACAGGGTTTGGCACTGAAGCTTTCTTT. Protein product: CASSLTGFGTEAFF. This sequence joins TRBV5-1 and TRBJ1-1, with 7 bases that match TRBD1. CDR1 is SGHRS and CDR2 is YFSETQ in the germline V gene. The trim removed 4 bases at V and 4 bases at J, leaving 7 bases unmatched. The CDR3 runs to 14 residues.

In DNA form, the CDR3 reads TGCGCCAGCAGCTTGTCCCGACAGGGTAGTAACAATGAGCAGTTCTTC. This encodes CASSLSRQGSNNEQFF. The rearrangement links TRBV5-1 to TRBJ2-1; 7 bases map to TRBD1. Germline CDR1 reads SGHRS; CDR2 reads YFSETQ. V was pared by 1 base and J by 5 bases, with 9 bases of the junction left unmatched. CDR3 length: 16 amino acids.

The genes are TRBV6-5 and TRBJ1-5, with 8 bases fitting TRBD1. CDR1 and CDR2 (germline): MNHEY, SVGAGI. CDR3 length: 15 amino acids. The trim removed 6 bases at V and 0 bases at J, leaving 4 bases unmatched. CDR3 amino acids: CASSPTGVSNQPQHF. The CDR3 coding sequence is TGTGCCAGCAGCCCGACAGGGGTTAGCAATCAGCCCCAGCATTTT.

This rearrangement joins TRBV6-5 to TRBJ2-7, with 7 nucleotides matching TRBD1. This CDR3 has 15 residues. CDR1 and CDR2 (germline): MNHEY, SVGAGI. Germline trimming cut 0 bases from V and 2 bases from J; bases unmatched to any gene: 4. CDR3 nucleotide sequence: TGTGCCAGCAGTTACTCAGGGACAGCGACCTACGAGCAGTACTTC. Translation: CASSYSGTATYEQYF.

The gene calls are TRBV5-4 and TRBJ1-3; D might be TRBD1 (5 bases). This CDR3 contains 14 residues. Germline-derived CDR1 and CDR2 are SGHNT and YYREEE (reference sequence). Trimming stripped 3 bases from V and 3 bases from J, with 10 bases between. The DNA for the CDR3 is TGTGCCAGCAGCTGGGGAGGGGTTGGAAACACCATATATTTT. Translated: CASSWGGVGNTIYF.

This sequence joins TRBV5-1 and TRBJ1-4; D ambiguous. Germline CDR1 and CDR2: SGHRS and YFSETQ. The germline V and J ends were trimmed by 0 bases and 4 bases, with 10 bases remaining between them. The CDR3 covers 15 residues. The CDR3 bases are TGCGCCAGCAGCTTGGCACCGGGAAATAATGAAAAACTGTTTTTT. Translated: CASSLAPGNNEKLFF.

The chain employs TRBV18 and TRBJ2-7, with D perhaps TRBD2 (6 bases). Per germline, CDR1 KGHSH and CDR2 LQKENI. V was trimmed by 0 bases and J by 3 bases, leaving 6 bases between them. This CDR3 region has 13 residues. The CDR3 loop is CASSPPGGYEQYF. The CDR3 region has the DNA TGTGCCAGCTCACCACCGGGGGGCTACGAGCAGTACTTC.

To note about this clone: One end of the junction does not line up with germline, which may come from a read error. The chain links TRBV27 to TRBJ1-3; weak D call: TRBD1 (6 bases). The CDR3 loop spans 15 amino acids. Germline V gives CDR1 MNHEY, CDR2 SMNVEV (reference sequence). CDR3 protein: CASSLQQGPGNTIYF. CDR3 DNA sequence: TGTGCCAGCAGTTTACAGCAGGGGCCTGGAAACACTATATATTTT.

The CDR3 DNA follows: TGCAGCGTTGAACGGAGGGCGAACACTGAAGCTTTCTTT. Amino acid sequence: CSVERRANTEAFF. The chain is built from TRBV29-1 and TRBJ1-1; the D is unclear. CDR3 size: 13 residues. V was shortened by 2 bases and J by 1 base, with 8 bases between the two germline ends. Germline V gene lookup returns CDR1 SQVTM and CDR2 ANQGSEA.

V is TRBV19 and J is TRBJ1-1; 10 bases are shared with TRBD1. Trimming took 5 bases from V and 4 from J; bases not matched to a gene: 7. CDR3 size: 15 residues. Germline CDR1 LNHDA, CDR2 SQIVND (reference sequence). CDR3 nucleotide sequence: TGTGCCAGTAGTCTCGAGACAGGGGGCTTCACTGAAGCTTTCTTT. Protein sequence: CASSLETGGFTEAFF.

The V call is TRBV19, the J call TRBJ2-7, with 8 nucleotides matching TRBD1. This CDR3 comprises 15 residues. The junction had 8 bases not matched to a gene; V was cut back by 3 bases and J by 4 bases. The germline V gene has CDR1 LNHDA and CDR2 SQIVND (reference sequence). CDR3 DNA: TGTGCCAGTAGTATTGGGCAGGGGGCGCTTTACGAGCAGTACTTC. This sequence encodes CASSIGQGALYEQYF. The full variable domain, rest sourced from reference TRBV19 and TRBJ2-7, is DGGITQSPKYLFRKEGQNVTLSCEQNLNHDAMYWYRQDPGQGLRLIYYSQIVNDFQKGDIAEGYSVSREKKESFPLTVTSAQKNPTAFYLCASSIGQGALYEQYFGPGTRLTVT.

The chain is built from TRBV7-9 and TRBJ1-6; 7 nucleotides agree with TRBD1. The CDR3 contains 14 residues. V was pared by 5 bases and J by 6 bases, with 4 bases of the junction left unmatched. Germline loops: CDR1 SEHNR, CDR2 FQNEAQ (reference sequence). The CDR3: CASSTGQLNSPLHF. Written as DNA, the CDR3 is TGTGCCAGCAGCACGGGACAGCTTAATTCACCCCTCCACTTT.

V and J are TRBV18 and TRBJ2-7; 9 bases map to TRBD1. The length of the CDR3 is 15 residues. CDR1 and CDR2 from the germline V gene are KGHSH and LQKENI. Trimming took 6 bases from V and 5 from J; bases not matched to a gene: 11. CDR3 DNA: TGTGCCAGCTCCCCAGGGGGACAGGGTATCCACGAGCAGTACTTC. Residues: CASSPGGQGIHEQYF. Based on the CDR3 plus reference TRBV18 and TRBJ2-7, the full variable domain is NAGVMQNPRHLVRRRGQEARLRCSPMKGHSHVYWYRQLPEEGLKFMVYLQKENIIDESGMPKERFSAEFPKEGPSILRIQQVVRGDSAAYFCASSPGGQGIHEQYFGPGTRLTVT.

The chain joins TRBV18 to TRBJ2-3; the match to TRBD1 covers 10 bases. CDR3 length: 15 amino acids. Trimming removed 3 bases from V and 2 bases from J; junction bases left unmatched: 2. Germline-derived CDR1 and CDR2 are KGHSH and LQKENI. The CDR3 DNA is TGTGCCAGCTCACCCGGGACAGGGGCCACAGATACGCAGTATTTT. Amino acids: CASSPGTGATDTQYF.

The chain couples TRBV6-5 to TRBJ1-2; 7 nucleotides match TRBD1. CDR1 and CDR2 (germline): MNHEY, SVGAGI. With 4 bases clipped from V and 8 bases from J, the junction kept 7 bases outside the gene matches. The CDR3 runs to 13 residues. CDR3 DNA sequence: TGTGCCAGCAGTTTGACAGGGAGATCAGGCTACACCTTC. This codes for CASSLTGRSGYTF.

The chain couples TRBV6-5 to TRBJ2-1, with D unresolved. CDR1 and CDR2 (germline): MNHEY, SVGAGI. CDR3 length equals 16 residues. V was cut by 2 bases and J by 0 bases, with 11 bases left in between. The chain's CDR3 is CASSYEVRSSYNEQFF. CDR3 DNA: TGTGCCAGCAGTTACGAGGTTAGGAGCTCCTACAATGAGCAGTTCTTC.

The V gene is TRBV18, the J gene TRBJ1-2, with D maybe TRBD1 (5 bases). Germline CDR1 is KGHSH and CDR2 is LQKENI. This CDR3 comprises 15 residues. V was clipped by 3 bases and J by 0 bases, with 11 bases between them. This CDR3 reads CASSPLQETNYGYTF. CDR3 nucleotides: TGTGCCAGCTCACCTCTACAGGAAACTAACTATGGCTACACCTTC.

The chain uses TRBV5-1 and TRBJ1-2, with a possible D match to TRBD1 (5 bases). CDR1 and CDR2 from the germline V gene are SGHRS and YFSETQ. V lost 2 bases and J lost 3, with 14 bases in between. CDR3 length: 15 amino acids. This CDR3 reads CASSFAGNEHYGYTF. CDR3 bases: TGCGCCAGCAGCTTTGCAGGGAATGAGCACTATGGCTACACCTTC.

The chain couples TRBV2 to TRBJ1-4, with D maybe TRBD1 (5 bases). V was shortened by 3 bases and J by 7 bases, with 9 bases between the two germline ends. CDR3 length: 13 amino acids. The germline V gene has CDR1 SNHLY and CDR2 FYNNEI. CDR3 bases: TGTGCCAGCAGTGACAGACAGCTTGAAAAACTGTTTTTT. It is translated as CASSDRQLEKLFF.

The chain links TRBV6-5 to TRBJ2-1; no firm D call. V was shortened by 5 bases and J by 6 bases, with 11 bases between the two germline ends. CDR3 length equals 13 residues. The germline gives CDR1 MNHEY, CDR2 SVGAGI. The CDR3 spells CASSSSPGNEQFF. CDR3 sequence (DNA): TGTGCCAGCAGTAGCTCGCCGGGCAATGAGCAGTTCTTC.

This chain links TRBV5-1 with TRBJ2-3; 16 positions match TRBD2. The germline V gene encodes CDR1 SGHRS and CDR2 YFSETQ. J gave up 4 bases and V 3 bases, and 5 bases lay outside the gene matches. The CDR3 runs to 17 residues. The CDR3, as DNA: TGCGCCAGCAGCTGGGGACTAGCGGGGGGGCCCGCAGATACGCAGTATTTT. This codes for CASSWGLAGGPADTQYF.

This sequence joins TRBV5-5 and TRBJ2-7; D is perhaps TRBD1 (5 bases). V was clipped by 0 bases and J by 5 bases, with 12 bases between them. Germline values: CDR1 SGHKS, CDR2 YYEKEE (reference sequence). The CDR3 is made up of 14 amino acids. The CDR3 DNA sequence: TGTGCCAGCAGCTTGGGCAGGGCGGCGCACGAGCAGTACTTC. It is translated as CASSLGRAAHEQYF.

This rearrangement joins TRBV28 to TRBJ1-2, with TRBD1 matching 7 bases. With V trimmed by 2 bases and J by 4 bases, 7 bases remained unmatched. The CDR3 totals 15 residues. Germline loops: CDR1 MDHEN, CDR2 SYDVKM. DNA for the CDR3: TGTGCCAGCAGTTTAGCAGGGGGAGCTGGCTATGGCTACACCTTC. Amino acids: CASSLAGGAGYGYTF.